Sequencing of this T cell receptor (beta chain) was carried out in a study of blood T cell repertoires in COVID-19. Overall study: There were acute and convalescent COVID-19 samples, and they came from the United States, Italy and Spain. Sample material is recorded as cDNA or gDNA derived from T cells, B-cell-depleted T cells, or PBMCs.

Trimming removed 4 bases at V and 1 base at J, with 7 bases between. Germline lookup yields CDR1 SGHVS and CDR2 FNYEAQ. The CDR3 runs to 14 residues. In the study's own analysis: The authors estimated nucleated cell counts from reference gene primer amplification. Produced via immunoSEQ multiplex PCR; TCRdb's table is partial and in-frame only. V, J and clone size reflect that table, while D and trimming were determined from the DNA. Among around 300,000 clones listed, roughly 90% were seen once. The source of this sequence is a woman aged 45-65 years with active or convalescent COVID-19. V is TRBV7-6 and J is TRBJ1-4, with no clear D. Input material: peripheral blood. The CDR3 loop is CASSSRRTNEKLFF. Here the CDR3 DNA reads TGTGCCAGCAGCTCTAGAAGAACTAATGAAAAACTGTTTTTT.